The sequence of this T cell receptor (beta chain) was determined in a study of blood T cell repertoires in COVID-19. About the study: Sites in the United States, Italy and Spain provided acute and convalescent COVID-19 samples. T cells, B-cell-depleted T cells, or PBMCs provided the cDNA or gDNA that served as material.

The CDR3 totals 15 residues. CDR1 MNHEY and CDR2 SVGEGT come from the germline V gene. Trimming cost V 5 bases and J 2 bases; bases outside gene matches: 5. In the authors' workflow: Reference gene primer amplification gave nucleated cell count estimates. The repertoire was sequenced with immunoSEQ multiplex PCR; TCRdb's copy has only in-frame clones and lacks some. V and J calls and clone size are as listed in that table; D and trimming were resolved from the DNA. This table holds over 75,000 clones, over 90% found once. This sequence joins TRBV6-2 or TRBV6-3 and TRBJ2-5; 10 nucleotides match TRBD2. The clonotype was recovered from a man in his sixties with acute or convalescent COVID-19. Sequencing was carried out using peripheral blood. CDR3 nucleotide sequence: TGTGCCAGCAGTACCCGGACTAGCGGACAAGAGACCCAGTACTTC. Protein product: CASSTRTSGQETQYF.